A selection of T cell receptor beta chains follows, all from one sample in a study of radiotherapy plus CTLA-4 blockade in lung cancer. The table came from immunoSEQ multiplex PCR; TCRdb's copy has only in-frame clones and leaves some out. The profile shows 51,000 or so clones, around 76% of them singletons. This specimen consisted of peripheral blood, obtained from a patient treated with radiotherapy plus ipilimumab. All receptors derive from a human donor with non-small cell lung cancer who had stable disease on radiotherapy plus ipilimumab. Each CDR3 is given with its conserved first and last residue. Fields, in order: CDR3 protein, CDR3 DNA, D gene, V gene, clone size, J gene, CDR3 length. D genes are given only for firm matches. Clone size is stated in some rows and not others, as once, few, many or a class when expanded.

cdr3_aa: CASSPTRQLNTEAFF
cdr3_nt: TGTGCCAGCAGCCCGACCCGACAGCTGAACACTGAAGCTTTCTTT
d_call: .
v_call: TRBV7-2
clone_size: .
j_call: TRBJ1-1
cdr3_length: 15

cdr3_aa: CASSPGDREGGEKLFF
cdr3_nt: TGTGCCAGCAGTCCAGGGGACAGGGAGGGCGGAGAAAAACTGTTTTTT
d_call: TRBD1
v_call: TRBV27
clone_size: .
j_call: TRBJ1-4
cdr3_length: 16

cdr3_aa: CASSDSRTAQDGYTF
cdr3_nt: TGTGCCAGCAGTGACTCGAGGACAGCCCAAGATGGCTACACCTTC
d_call: .
v_call: TRBV6-4
clone_size: .
j_call: TRBJ1-2
cdr3_length: 15

cdr3_aa: CASSPLTSGGARVFF
cdr3_nt: TGTGCCAGCAGTCCCCTGACTAGCGGGGGGGCCAGGGTGTTCTTC
d_call: TRBD2
v_call: TRBV2
clone_size: .
j_call: TRBJ2-1
cdr3_length: 15

cdr3_aa: CAISEWDSLNTEAFF
cdr3_nt: TGTGCCATCAGTGAGTGGGACAGCCTGAACACTGAAGCTTTCTTT
d_call: TRBD1
v_call: TRBV10-3
clone_size: .
j_call: TRBJ1-1
cdr3_length: 15

cdr3_aa: CASSFQGTGELFF
cdr3_nt: TGTGCCAGCAGCTTTCAGGGGACCGGGGAGCTGTTTTTT
d_call: .
v_call: TRBV5-4
clone_size: .
j_call: TRBJ2-2
cdr3_length: 13

cdr3_aa: CASRATDNSPLHF
cdr3_nt: TGTGCCAGCCGGGCGACAGATAATTCACCCCTCCACTTT
d_call: .
v_call: TRBV2
clone_size: many
j_call: TRBJ1-6
cdr3_length: 13

cdr3_aa: CASNPGQIYGYTF
cdr3_nt: TGTGCCAGTAACCCGGGACAGATCTATGGCTACACCTTC
d_call: TRBD1
v_call: TRBV19
clone_size: .
j_call: TRBJ1-2
cdr3_length: 13

cdr3_aa: CASSPPGQLNTEAFF
cdr3_nt: TGCGCCAGCAGCCCCCCGGGACAACTGAACACTGAAGCTTTCTTT
d_call: .
v_call: TRBV4-3
clone_size: once
j_call: TRBJ1-1
cdr3_length: 15

cdr3_aa: CASSLNTVDNEQFF
cdr3_nt: TGTGCCAGCAGCTTAAATACCGTCGACAATGAGCAGTTCTTC
d_call: .
v_call: TRBV11-2
clone_size: .
j_call: TRBJ2-1
cdr3_length: 14

cdr3_aa: CASSLVGGRYGYTF
cdr3_nt: TGTGCCAGCAGTTTAGTAGGCGGGCGCTATGGCTACACCTTC
d_call: .
v_call: TRBV6-7
clone_size: .
j_call: TRBJ1-2
cdr3_length: 14

cdr3_aa: CASSLGTGGDDTEAFF
cdr3_nt: TGTGCCAGCAGCTTAGGGACAGGGGGCGATGACACTGAAGCTTTCTTT
d_call: TRBD1
v_call: TRBV7-9
clone_size: once
j_call: TRBJ1-1
cdr3_length: 16

cdr3_aa: CASIDRGTGTYEQYF
cdr3_nt: TGTGCCAGCATCGATCGCGGGACAGGTACCTACGAGCAGTACTTC
d_call: TRBD1
v_call: TRBV6-6
clone_size: .
j_call: TRBJ2-7
cdr3_length: 15

cdr3_aa: CASSRGQGYTF
cdr3_nt: TGTGCCAGCTCAAGGGGACAGGGCTACACCTTC
d_call: TRBD1
v_call: TRBV18
clone_size: .
j_call: TRBJ1-2
cdr3_length: 11

cdr3_aa: CASRGDPGDQPQHF
cdr3_nt: TGTGCCAGCAGGGGGGACCCAGGGGATCAGCCCCAGCATTTT
d_call: .
v_call: TRBV2
clone_size: once
j_call: TRBJ1-5
cdr3_length: 14

cdr3_aa: CASSSATGVYNEQFF
cdr3_nt: TGTGCCAGCAGCTCCGCGACAGGAGTATACAATGAGCAGTTCTTC
d_call: .
v_call: TRBV11-2
clone_size: few
j_call: TRBJ2-1
cdr3_length: 15

cdr3_aa: CASSSEESSYEQYF
cdr3_nt: TGCGCCAGCAGCTCTGAGGAGAGCTCCTACGAGCAGTACTTC
d_call: .
v_call: TRBV5-1
clone_size: .
j_call: TRBJ2-7
cdr3_length: 14

cdr3_aa: CASSRGLANIQYF
cdr3_nt: TGTGCCAGCAGCCGTGGACTAGCAAACATTCAGTACTTC
d_call: TRBD2
v_call: TRBV6-6
clone_size: few
j_call: TRBJ2-4
cdr3_length: 13

cdr3_aa: CASSEARPGAFF
cdr3_nt: TGTGCCAGCAGTGAAGCGCGTCCAGGAGCTTTCTTT
d_call: .
v_call: TRBV2
clone_size: .
j_call: TRBJ1-1
cdr3_length: 12

cdr3_aa: CASSPTGTGTNQPQHF
cdr3_nt: TGTGCCAGCTCACCAACCGGGACAGGGACCAATCAGCCCCAGCATTTT
d_call: TRBD1
v_call: TRBV18
clone_size: few
j_call: TRBJ1-5
cdr3_length: 16

cdr3_aa: CASSEKTPQGTQYF
cdr3_nt: TGCGCCAGCAGCGAGAAAACCCCACAGGGTACCCAGTACTTC
d_call: .
v_call: TRBV5-1
clone_size: .
j_call: TRBJ2-5
cdr3_length: 14

cdr3_aa: CASSVGSLLSGNTIYF
cdr3_nt: TGTGCCAGCAGCGTAGGATCGCTTCTCTCTGGAAACACCATATATTTT
d_call: .
v_call: TRBV9
clone_size: few
j_call: TRBJ1-3
cdr3_length: 16

cdr3_aa: CASSPRQGVYNEQFF
cdr3_nt: TGTGCCAGCAGCCCCCGACAGGGAGTCTACAATGAGCAGTTCTTC
d_call: TRBD1
v_call: TRBV7-8
clone_size: .
j_call: TRBJ2-1
cdr3_length: 15

cdr3_aa: CASSLRLAGGSSWGYEQYF
cdr3_nt: TGTGCCAGCAGCTTGCGGCTAGCGGGGGGGAGCTCCTGGGGCTACGAGCAGTACTTC
d_call: TRBD2
v_call: TRBV5-4
clone_size: .
j_call: TRBJ2-7
cdr3_length: 19

cdr3_aa: CASRSRADGYTF
cdr3_nt: TGTGCCAGCAGGTCTAGGGCGGATGGCTACACCTTC
d_call: .
v_call: TRBV28
clone_size: .
j_call: TRBJ1-2
cdr3_length: 12

cdr3_aa: CASSVLWDQPQHF
cdr3_nt: TGTGCCAGCAGTGTCCTCTGGGATCAGCCCCAGCATTTT
d_call: .
v_call: TRBV2
clone_size: .
j_call: TRBJ1-5
cdr3_length: 13

cdr3_aa: CASSQGTEETQYF
cdr3_nt: TGCGCCAGCAGTCAGGGGACCGAAGAGACCCAGTACTTC
d_call: .
v_call: TRBV5-1
clone_size: .
j_call: TRBJ2-5
cdr3_length: 13

cdr3_aa: CSVGETGAGELFF
cdr3_nt: TGCAGCGTTGGGGAGACAGGGGCCGGGGAGCTGTTTTTT
d_call: TRBD1
v_call: TRBV29-1
clone_size: .
j_call: TRBJ2-2
cdr3_length: 13

cdr3_aa: CASSLAGTSGAYEQYF
cdr3_nt: TGTGCCAGCAGCTTAGCGGGGACTAGCGGGGCCTACGAGCAGTACTTC
d_call: TRBD2
v_call: TRBV7-2
clone_size: .
j_call: TRBJ2-7
cdr3_length: 16

cdr3_aa: CASSLALAGTYNEQFF
cdr3_nt: TGCGCCAGCAGCTTGGCGCTAGCGGGTACCTACAATGAGCAGTTCTTC
d_call: TRBD2
v_call: TRBV5-1
clone_size: .
j_call: TRBJ2-1
cdr3_length: 16

cdr3_aa: CASSSQTDLNEKLFF
cdr3_nt: TGTGCCAGCAGCTCACAGACAGATCTAAATGAAAAACTGTTTTTT
d_call: .
v_call: TRBV7-9
clone_size: .
j_call: TRBJ1-4
cdr3_length: 15

cdr3_aa: CASSGGRALSGNTIYF
cdr3_nt: TGTGCCAGCAGCGGAGGCAGGGCCCTCTCTGGAAACACCATATATTTT
d_call: .
v_call: TRBV5-5
clone_size: .
j_call: TRBJ1-3
cdr3_length: 16

cdr3_aa: CASSLVSSYNSPLHF
cdr3_nt: TGTGCCAGCAGCTTGGTCAGCTCCTATAATTCACCCCTCCACTTT
d_call: .
v_call: TRBV7-2
clone_size: few
j_call: TRBJ1-6
cdr3_length: 15

cdr3_aa: CASNTGITAGELFF
cdr3_nt: TGTGCCAGCAACACAGGGATTACCGCCGGGGAGCTGTTTTTT
d_call: .
v_call: TRBV6-1
clone_size: .
j_call: TRBJ2-2
cdr3_length: 14

cdr3_aa: CASKSGTATGELFF
cdr3_nt: TGTGCCAGCAAATCGGGGACGGCGACCGGGGAGCTGTTTTTT
d_call: .
v_call: TRBV6-5
clone_size: .
j_call: TRBJ2-2
cdr3_length: 14

cdr3_aa: CASSLGTNYGYTF
cdr3_nt: TGTGCCAGCAGTCTAGGTACCAACTATGGCTACACCTTC
d_call: .
v_call: TRBV14
clone_size: .
j_call: TRBJ1-2
cdr3_length: 13

cdr3_aa: CASSASGGPVDTQYF
cdr3_nt: TGTGCCAGCAGCGCTAGCGGGGGGCCAGTAGATACGCAGTATTTT
d_call: TRBD2
v_call: TRBV11-2
clone_size: .
j_call: TRBJ2-3
cdr3_length: 15

cdr3_aa: CASSLGTEAFF
cdr3_nt: TGTGCCAGCAGTTTAGGCACTGAAGCTTTCTTT
d_call: .
v_call: TRBV27
clone_size: .
j_call: TRBJ1-1
cdr3_length: 11

cdr3_aa: CASSEALPNRANYGYTF
cdr3_nt: TGTGCCAGCAGTGAAGCGCTTCCAAACAGAGCTAACTATGGCTACACCTTC
d_call: .
v_call: TRBV2
clone_size: .
j_call: TRBJ1-2
cdr3_length: 17

cdr3_aa: CASSLPTGVSEAFF
cdr3_nt: TGTGCCAGCAGTTTACCCACGGGGGTGAGTGAAGCTTTCTTT
d_call: .
v_call: TRBV28
clone_size: .
j_call: TRBJ1-1
cdr3_length: 14

cdr3_aa: CASSYVWGDTEAFF
cdr3_nt: TGTGCCAGCAGTTATGTGTGGGGGGACACTGAAGCTTTCTTT
d_call: .
v_call: TRBV6-5
clone_size: medium-sized
j_call: TRBJ1-1
cdr3_length: 14

cdr3_aa: CASSLGGFSPRYTF
cdr3_nt: TGTGCCAGCAGCTTAGGCGGGTTTTCCCCCCGCTACACCTTC
d_call: .
v_call: TRBV7-9
clone_size: .
j_call: TRBJ1-2
cdr3_length: 14

cdr3_aa: CASREGGSNQPQHF
cdr3_nt: TGTGCCAGCCGAGAGGGCGGCAGCAATCAGCCCCAGCATTTT
d_call: .
v_call: TRBV6-5
clone_size: few
j_call: TRBJ1-5
cdr3_length: 14

cdr3_aa: CASSQVFGGSEQFF
cdr3_nt: TGTGCCAGCAGCCAAGTATTCGGGGGGAGTGAGCAGTTCTTC
d_call: TRBD2
v_call: TRBV14
clone_size: .
j_call: TRBJ2-1
cdr3_length: 14

cdr3_aa: CASSQVEGNTIYF
cdr3_nt: TGCGCCAGCAGCCAAGTCGAAGGAAACACCATATATTTT
d_call: .
v_call: TRBV4-3
clone_size: .
j_call: TRBJ1-3
cdr3_length: 13

cdr3_aa: CASSFGQGNTGELFF
cdr3_nt: TGTGCCAGCAGCTTCGGACAGGGCAACACCGGGGAGCTGTTTTTT
d_call: TRBD1
v_call: TRBV7-9
clone_size: .
j_call: TRBJ2-2
cdr3_length: 15

cdr3_aa: CASSLVFGGSAYGYTF
cdr3_nt: TGCGCCAGCAGCTTGGTGTTCGGGGGTAGTGCCTATGGCTACACCTTC
d_call: .
v_call: TRBV5-1
clone_size: .
j_call: TRBJ1-2
cdr3_length: 16

cdr3_aa: CASSADSNQPQHF
cdr3_nt: TGTGCCAGCTCCGCGGATAGCAATCAGCCCCAGCATTTT
d_call: .
v_call: TRBV18
clone_size: .
j_call: TRBJ1-5
cdr3_length: 13

cdr3_aa: CASSVRGPNYGYTF
cdr3_nt: TGTGCCAGCAGTGTCCGGGGGCCTAACTATGGCTACACCTTC
d_call: .
v_call: TRBV2
clone_size: once
j_call: TRBJ1-2
cdr3_length: 14